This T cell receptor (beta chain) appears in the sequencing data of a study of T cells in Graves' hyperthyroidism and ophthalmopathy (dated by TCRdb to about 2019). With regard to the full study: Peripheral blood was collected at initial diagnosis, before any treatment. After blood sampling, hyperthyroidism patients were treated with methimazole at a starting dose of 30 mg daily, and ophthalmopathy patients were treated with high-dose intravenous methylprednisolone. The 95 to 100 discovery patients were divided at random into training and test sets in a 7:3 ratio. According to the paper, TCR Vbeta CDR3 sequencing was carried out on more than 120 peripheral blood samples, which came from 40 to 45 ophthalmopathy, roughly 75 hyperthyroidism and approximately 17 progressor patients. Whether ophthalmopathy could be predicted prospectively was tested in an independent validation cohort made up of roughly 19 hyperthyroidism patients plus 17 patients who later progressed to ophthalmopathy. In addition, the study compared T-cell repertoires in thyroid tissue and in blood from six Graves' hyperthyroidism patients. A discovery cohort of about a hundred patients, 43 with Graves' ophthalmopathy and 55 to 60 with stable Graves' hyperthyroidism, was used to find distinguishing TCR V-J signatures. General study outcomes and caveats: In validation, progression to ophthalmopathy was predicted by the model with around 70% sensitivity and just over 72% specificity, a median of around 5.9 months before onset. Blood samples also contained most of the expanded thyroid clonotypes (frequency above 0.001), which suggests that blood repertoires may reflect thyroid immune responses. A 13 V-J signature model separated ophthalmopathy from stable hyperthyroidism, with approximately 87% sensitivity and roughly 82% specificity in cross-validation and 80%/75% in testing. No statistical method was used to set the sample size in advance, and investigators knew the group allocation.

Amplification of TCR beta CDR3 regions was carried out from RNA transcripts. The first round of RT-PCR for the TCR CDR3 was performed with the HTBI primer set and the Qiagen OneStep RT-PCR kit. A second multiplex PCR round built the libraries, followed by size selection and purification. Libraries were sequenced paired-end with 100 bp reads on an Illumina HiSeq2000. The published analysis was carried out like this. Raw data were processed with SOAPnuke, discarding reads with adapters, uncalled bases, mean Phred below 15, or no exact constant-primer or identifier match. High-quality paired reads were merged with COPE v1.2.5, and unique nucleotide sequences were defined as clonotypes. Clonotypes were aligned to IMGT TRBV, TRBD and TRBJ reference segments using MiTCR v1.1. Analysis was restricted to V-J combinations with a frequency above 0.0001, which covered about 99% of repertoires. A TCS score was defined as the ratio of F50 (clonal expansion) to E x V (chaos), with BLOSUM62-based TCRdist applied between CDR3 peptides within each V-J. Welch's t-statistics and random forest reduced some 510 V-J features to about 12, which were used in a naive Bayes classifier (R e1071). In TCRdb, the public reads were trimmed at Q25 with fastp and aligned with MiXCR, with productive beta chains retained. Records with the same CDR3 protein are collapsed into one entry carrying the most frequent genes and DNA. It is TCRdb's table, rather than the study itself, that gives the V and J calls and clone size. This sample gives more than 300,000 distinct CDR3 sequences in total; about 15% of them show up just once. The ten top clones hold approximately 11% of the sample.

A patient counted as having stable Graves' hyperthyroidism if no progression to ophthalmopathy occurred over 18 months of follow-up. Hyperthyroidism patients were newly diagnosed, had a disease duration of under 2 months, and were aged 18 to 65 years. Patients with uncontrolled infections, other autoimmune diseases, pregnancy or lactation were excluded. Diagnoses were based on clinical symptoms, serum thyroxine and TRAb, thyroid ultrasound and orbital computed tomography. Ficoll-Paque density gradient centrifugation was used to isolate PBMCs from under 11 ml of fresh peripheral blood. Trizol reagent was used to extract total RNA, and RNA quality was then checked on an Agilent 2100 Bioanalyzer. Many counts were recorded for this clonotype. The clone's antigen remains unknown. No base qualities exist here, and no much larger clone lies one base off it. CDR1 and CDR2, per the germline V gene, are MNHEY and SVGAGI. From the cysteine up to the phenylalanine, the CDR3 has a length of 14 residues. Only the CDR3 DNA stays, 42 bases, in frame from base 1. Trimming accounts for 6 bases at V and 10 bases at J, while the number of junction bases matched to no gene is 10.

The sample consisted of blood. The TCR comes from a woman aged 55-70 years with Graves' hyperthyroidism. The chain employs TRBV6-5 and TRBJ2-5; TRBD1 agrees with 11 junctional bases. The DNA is TGTGCCAGCAGGACACCCGGGACAGGGGGTGACCAGTACTTC. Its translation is CASRTPGTGGDQYF.